This TCR beta chain originates from a study of T-cell memory formation after mild COVID-19. CDR3 size: 15 residues. The V and J ends lost 2 bases and 4 bases, in that order; junction bases with no gene match: 7. Germline V gene data show CDR1 as GTSNPN and CDR2 as SVGIG (reference sequence). This clonotype was detected only a few times. TCRdb analysed the 5' RACE reads with MiXCR anew, one entry per CDR3 protein. The sample includes roughly 610,000 distinct CDR3 sequences, around 16% of them seen just once. Sequencing was done on a sample of PBMCs or a T cell subset sorted from them (not recorded which). This chain links TRBV30 with TRBJ2-3; 9 positions agree with TRBD2. This TCR was recovered from an adult woman who had mild COVID-19 (a few samples of this study predate the infection). Cell type and time point are not known. The CDR3 sequence: CAWSPTSGFADTQYF. CDR3 DNA sequence: TGTGCCTGGAGTCCCACTAGCGGGTTCGCAGATACGCAGTATTTT.